Each of the 9 T cell receptor beta chains below was sequenced from the same sample in a study of CD8 T cells in Susac syndrome. An input of about 0.5 to 1 ug of RNA was subjected to reverse transcription using random hexamers. TCRdb re-called the immunoSEQ multiplex PCR reads with MiXCR, one entry per CDR3 protein. The sample lists about 180,000 distinct CDR3 sequences, approximately 94% seen once, with over 0.095% in the top ten. The sample comprised CD4+ T cells from PBMCs. All receptors derive from a human donor with Susac syndrome.

J is TRBJ2-6 and V is TRBV11-2; weak D call: TRBD1 (5 bases). Per the germline V gene, CDR1 is SGHAT and CDR2 is FQNNGV. The V end was cut by 1 base, the J end by 0 bases, with 10 bases between. This CDR3 spans 17 amino acids. The CDR3 bases are TGTGCCAGCAGCTTAGGACAGTTGAACTCTGGGGCCAACGTCCTGACTTTC. Amino acids: CASSLGQLNSGANVLTF.

The chain links TRBV23-1 to TRBJ2-1; D not certain. TRBV23-1 is given ORF status, its function remaining uncertain. CDR3 length equals 15 residues. Trimming cost V 0 bases and J 0 bases, with 6 bases left between them. The CDR3 loop is CASSQSESSYNEQFF. CDR3 DNA sequence: TGCGCCAGCAGTCAATCGGAGAGCTCCTACAATGAGCAGTTCTTC.

This clonotype was seen only once. CDR3 in amino acids: CSALRTGVYEQFF. CDR3 DNA sequence: TGCAGTGCCCTCAGGACAGGTGTCTATGAGCAGTTCTTC. The rearrangement links TRBV20-1 to TRBJ2-1; 7 positions match TRBD1. Germline trimming cut 6 bases from V and 8 bases from J; bases unmatched to any gene: 10. CDR1 is DFQATT, CDR2 SNEGSKA, per germline (reference sequence). The CDR3 is made up of 13 amino acids.

V gene TRBV20-1 combines with J gene TRBJ1-2; D is uncertain. The V gene's germline CDR1 is DFQATT and CDR2 SNEGSKA (reference sequence). This CDR3 has 12 amino acids. The V gene lost 3 bases and the J gene lost 0 bases, with 5 bases spanning the gap. The CDR3 protein is CSASQTNYGYTF. The CDR3 DNA is TGCAGTGCTAGCCAGACTAACTATGGCTACACCTTC.

This chain joins TRBV4-2 and TRBJ1-5; 9 bases are shared with TRBD1. Germline-derived CDR1 and CDR2 are LGHNA and YNFKEQ. Trimming took 2 bases from V and 6 from J; bases not matched to a gene: 11. CDR3 length: 17 residues. The CDR3 nucleotides are TGTGCCAGCAGCCAAAACCAACAGGGGGCCTTCGGTCAGCCCCAGCATTTT. Its protein product is CASSQNQQGAFGQPQHF.

The rearrangement links TRBV7-2 to TRBJ2-1; no firm D call. This CDR3 region has 11 residues. Germline loops: CDR1 SGHTA, CDR2 FQGNSA. The V and J ends lost 3 bases and 6 bases respectively, with 3 bases between them. In nucleotides, the CDR3 is TGTGCCAGCAGCTTTGTCAATGAGCAGTTCTTC. Amino acids: CASSFVNEQFF. Supplemented by reference TRBV7-2 and TRBJ2-1, the full variable domain reads GAGVSQSPSNKVTEKGKDVELRCDPISGHTALYWYRQSLGQGLEFLIYFQGNSAPDKSGLPSDRFSAERTGGSVSTLTIQRTQQEDSAVYLCASSFVNEQFFGPGTRLTVL.

The rearrangement uses TRBV7-9 and TRBJ2-1; D assignment may be TRBD1 or TRBD2 (6 bases each). The V gene lost 5 bases and the J gene lost 6 bases, with 17 bases spanning the gap. CDR1 is SEHNR and CDR2 is FQNEAQ in the germline V gene (reference sequence). The CDR3 length is 15 residues. CDR3 loop: CASSPGQGGLNEQFF. The CDR3 DNA reads as TGTGCCAGCAGCCCGGGACAAGGGGGGCTCAATGAGCAGTTCTTC.

The J gene is TRBJ1-6, the V gene TRBV12-3 or TRBV12-4; TRBD1 is a possible D gene (6 bases). Trimming took off 6 bases at V and 0 bases at J, with 15 bases between the two ends. This CDR3 is 17 amino acids long. CDR3 nucleotide sequence: TGTGCCAGCAGGGGTGGGGGACAAAGCTCCTATAATTCACCCCTCCACTTT. Protein sequence: CASRGGGQSSYNSPLHF.

V usage is TRBV7-9 and J usage is TRBJ1-2; perhaps TRBD1 as D (5 bases). Germline CDR1 and CDR2: SEHNR and FQNEAQ (reference sequence). CDR3 length: 16 amino acids. Between the trimmed V and J ends, which lost 0 bases and 4 bases, there was a span of 15 bases. The CDR3 coding sequence is TGTGCCAGCAGCTTAGCGAGCGGGGGGGTCTCCTATGGCTACACCTTC. This encodes CASSLASGGVSYGYTF. Based on the CDR3 plus reference TRBV7-9 and TRBJ1-2, the full variable domain is DTGVSQNPRHKITKRGQNVTFRCDPISEHNRLYWYRQTLGQGPEFLTYFQNEAQLEKSRLLSDRFSAERPKGSFSTLEIQRTEQGDSAMYLCASSLASGGVSYGYTFGSGTRLTVV.